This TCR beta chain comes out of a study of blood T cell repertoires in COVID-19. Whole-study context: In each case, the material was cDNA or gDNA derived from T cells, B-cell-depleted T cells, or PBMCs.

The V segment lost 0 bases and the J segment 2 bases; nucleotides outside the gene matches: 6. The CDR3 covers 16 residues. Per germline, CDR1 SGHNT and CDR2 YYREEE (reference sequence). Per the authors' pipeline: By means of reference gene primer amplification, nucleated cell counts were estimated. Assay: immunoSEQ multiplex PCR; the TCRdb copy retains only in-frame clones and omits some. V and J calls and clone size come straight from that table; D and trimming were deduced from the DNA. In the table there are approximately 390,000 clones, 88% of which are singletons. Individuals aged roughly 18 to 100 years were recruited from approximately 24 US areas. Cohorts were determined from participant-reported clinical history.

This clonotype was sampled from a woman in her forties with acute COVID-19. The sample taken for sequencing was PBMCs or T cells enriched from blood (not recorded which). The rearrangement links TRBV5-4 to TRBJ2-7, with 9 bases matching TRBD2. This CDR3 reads CASSLGSGGPPYEQYF. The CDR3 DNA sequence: TGTGCCAGCAGCTTGGGCAGCGGGGGGCCCCCCTACGAGCAGTACTTC.